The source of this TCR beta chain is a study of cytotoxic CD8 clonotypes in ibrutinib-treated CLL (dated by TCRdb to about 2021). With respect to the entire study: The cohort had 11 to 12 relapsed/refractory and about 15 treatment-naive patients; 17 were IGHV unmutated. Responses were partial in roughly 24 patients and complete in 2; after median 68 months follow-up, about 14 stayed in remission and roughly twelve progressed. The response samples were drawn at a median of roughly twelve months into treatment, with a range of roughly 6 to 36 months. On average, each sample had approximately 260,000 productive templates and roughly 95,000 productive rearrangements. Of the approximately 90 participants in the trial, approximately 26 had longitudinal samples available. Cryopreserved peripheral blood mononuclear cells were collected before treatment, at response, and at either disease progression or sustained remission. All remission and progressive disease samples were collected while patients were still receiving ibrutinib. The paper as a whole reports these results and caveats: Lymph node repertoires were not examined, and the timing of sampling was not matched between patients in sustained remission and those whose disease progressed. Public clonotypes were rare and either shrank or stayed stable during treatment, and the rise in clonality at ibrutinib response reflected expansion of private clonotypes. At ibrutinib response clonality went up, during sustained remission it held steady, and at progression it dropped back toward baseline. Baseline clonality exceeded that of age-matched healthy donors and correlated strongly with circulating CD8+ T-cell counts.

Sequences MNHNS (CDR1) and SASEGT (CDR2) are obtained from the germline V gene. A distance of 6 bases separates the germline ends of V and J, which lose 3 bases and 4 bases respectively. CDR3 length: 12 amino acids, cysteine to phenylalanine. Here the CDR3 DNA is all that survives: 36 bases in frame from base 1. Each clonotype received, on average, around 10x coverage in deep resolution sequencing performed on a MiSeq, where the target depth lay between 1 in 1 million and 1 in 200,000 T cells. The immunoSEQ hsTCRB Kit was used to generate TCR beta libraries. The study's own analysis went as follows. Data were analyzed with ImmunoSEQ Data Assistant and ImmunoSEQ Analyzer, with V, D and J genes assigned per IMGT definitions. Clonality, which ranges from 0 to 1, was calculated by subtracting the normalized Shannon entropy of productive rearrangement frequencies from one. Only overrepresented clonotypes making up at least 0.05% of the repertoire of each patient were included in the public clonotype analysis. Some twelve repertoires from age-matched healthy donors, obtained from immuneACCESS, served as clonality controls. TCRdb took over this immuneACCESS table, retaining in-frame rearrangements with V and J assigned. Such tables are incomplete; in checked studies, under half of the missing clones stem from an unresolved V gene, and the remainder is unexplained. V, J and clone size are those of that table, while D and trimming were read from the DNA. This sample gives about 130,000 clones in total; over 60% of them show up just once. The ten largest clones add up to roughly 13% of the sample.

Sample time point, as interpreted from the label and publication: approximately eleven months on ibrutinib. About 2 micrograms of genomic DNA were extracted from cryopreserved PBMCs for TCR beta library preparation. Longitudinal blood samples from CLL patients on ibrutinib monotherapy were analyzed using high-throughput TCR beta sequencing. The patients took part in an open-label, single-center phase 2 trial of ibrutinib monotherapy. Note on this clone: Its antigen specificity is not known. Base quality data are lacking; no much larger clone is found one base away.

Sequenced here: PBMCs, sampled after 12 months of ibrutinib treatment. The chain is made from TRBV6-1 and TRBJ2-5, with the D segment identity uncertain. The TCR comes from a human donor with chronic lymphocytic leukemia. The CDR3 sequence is CASSEDVETQYF. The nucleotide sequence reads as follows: TGTGCCAGCAGTGAGGATGTAGAGACCCAGTACTTC.